This TCR beta chain was sequenced in a study of regulatory T cells in long-lasting Graves disease. This CDR3 comprises 12 residues. There are a few counts of this clonotype. The junction shows a germline mismatch at one end, possibly a read error. iRepertoire HTBI primers and Arm-PCR of CDR3 regions built TCR beta libraries. TCRdb reanalysed the multiplex PCR reads using MiXCR and keeps one entry per CDR3 protein. The sample has about 540,000 distinct CDR3 sequences; roughly 14% are singletons. Described time point: newly diagnosed GD, antithyroid drugs for less than 3 months. PBMC-extracted RNA yielded the TCR library. These same records also appear under a second study, on T cells in Graves' hyperthyroidism and ophthalmopathy.

The chain joins TRBV12-3 or TRBV12-4 to TRBJ2-1; 10 bases align to TRBD2. The receptor's source is a young man with Graves disease. The specimen was peripheral blood mononuclear cells (PBMCs), collected at new diagnosis, from a patient treated with antithyroid drugs. CDR3 protein: CASSRQRTSGIF. The CDR3 DNA follows: TGTGCCAGCAGCCGACAGAGGACTAGCGGCATCTTC.